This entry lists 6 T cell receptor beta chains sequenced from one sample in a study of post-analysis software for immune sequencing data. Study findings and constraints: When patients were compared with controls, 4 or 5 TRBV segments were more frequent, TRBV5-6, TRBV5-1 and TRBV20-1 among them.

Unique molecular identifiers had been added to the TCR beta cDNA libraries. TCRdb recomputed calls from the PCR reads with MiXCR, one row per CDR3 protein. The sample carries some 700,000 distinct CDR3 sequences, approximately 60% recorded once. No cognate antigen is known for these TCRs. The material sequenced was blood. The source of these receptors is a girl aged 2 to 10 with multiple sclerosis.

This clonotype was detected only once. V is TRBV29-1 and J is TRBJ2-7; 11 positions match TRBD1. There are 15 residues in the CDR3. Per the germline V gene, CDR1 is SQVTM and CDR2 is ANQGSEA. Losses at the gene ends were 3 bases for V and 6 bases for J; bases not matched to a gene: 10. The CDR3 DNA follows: TGCAGCGTTGATGGGACAGGGGGTGGGGGTGCCGAGCAGTACTTC. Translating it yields CSVDGTGGGGAEQYF.

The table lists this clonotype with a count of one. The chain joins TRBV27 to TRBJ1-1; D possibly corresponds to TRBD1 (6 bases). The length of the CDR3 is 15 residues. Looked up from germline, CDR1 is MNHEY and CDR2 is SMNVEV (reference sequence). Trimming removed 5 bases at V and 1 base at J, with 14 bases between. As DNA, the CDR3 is TGTGCCAGCAGTCCCTATACAGGGCGGAACACTGAAGCTTTCTTT. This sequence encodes CASSPYTGRNTEAFF.

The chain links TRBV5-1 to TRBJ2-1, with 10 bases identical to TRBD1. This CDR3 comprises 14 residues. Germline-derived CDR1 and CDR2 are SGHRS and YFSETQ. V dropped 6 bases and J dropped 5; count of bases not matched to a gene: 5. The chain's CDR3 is CASNWDRGDNEQFF. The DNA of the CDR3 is TGCGCCAGCAACTGGGACAGGGGTGACAATGAGCAGTTCTTC.

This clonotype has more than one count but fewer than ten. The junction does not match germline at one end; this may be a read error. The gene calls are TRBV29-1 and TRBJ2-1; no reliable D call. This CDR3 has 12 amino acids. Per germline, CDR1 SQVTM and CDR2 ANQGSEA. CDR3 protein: CSVEGSYNGQFF. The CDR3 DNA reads TGCAGCGTTGAAGGGAGCTACAATGGGCAGTTCTTC.

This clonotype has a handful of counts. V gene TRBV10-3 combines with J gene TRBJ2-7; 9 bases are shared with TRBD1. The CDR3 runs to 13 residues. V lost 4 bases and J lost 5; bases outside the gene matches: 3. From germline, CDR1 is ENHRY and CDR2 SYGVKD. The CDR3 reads CAISGGQGDEQYF. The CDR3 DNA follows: TGTGCCATCAGTGGGGGACAGGGTGACGAGCAGTACTTC.

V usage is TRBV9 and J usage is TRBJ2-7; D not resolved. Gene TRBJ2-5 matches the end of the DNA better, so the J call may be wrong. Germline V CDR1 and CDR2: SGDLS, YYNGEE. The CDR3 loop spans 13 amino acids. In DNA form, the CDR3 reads TGTGCCAGCAGCGCCTCAAAAGGGGAGACCCAGTACTTC. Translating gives CASSASKGETQYF.